The 9 T cell receptor beta chains below were found in one sample sequenced in a study of cytomegalovirus exposure and HLA in healthy donors. PCR used 60 Vbeta primers and 13 Jbeta primers. The assay was immunoSEQ multiplex PCR, and TCRdb's table has in-frame clones only and misses some. The sample spans over 100,000 clones; the ten largest clones claim around 7%. Sequences were obtained from PBMCs. The receptors here all came from a man in his forties or fifties in good health and CMV-seropositive.

Concerning this clone: This same CDR3 is encoded by further DNA sequences in the sample. For the CDR3, the DNA is TGTGCCAGCAGCGTAGGGGGCAGCACAGATACGCAGTATTTT. Encoded protein: CASSVGGSTDTQYF. V is TRBV9 and J is TRBJ2-3, with D tentatively TRBD1 (5 bases). The CDR3 spans 14 residues. V was clipped by 0 bases and J by 0 bases, with 5 bases between them. The V gene's germline CDR1 is SGDLS and CDR2 YYNGEE.

The V gene is TRBV29-1, the J gene TRBJ1-1; the match to TRBD1 covers 10 bases. The CDR3 extends over 14 amino acids. Germline V CDR1 and CDR2: SQVTM, ANQGSEA. V lost 0 bases, J lost 3 bases, and 1 base stayed unmatched. DNA for the CDR3: TGCAGCGTTGAAGAGGGACAGGGGTACACTGAAGCTTTCTTT. Amino acid sequence: CSVEEGQGYTEAFF.

V usage is TRBV29-1 and J usage is TRBJ2-6; 8 bases line up with TRBD1. The trim removed 2 bases at V and 0 bases at J, leaving 9 bases unmatched. The CDR3 has 18 amino acids. Germline assignment: CDR1 SQVTM and CDR2 ANQGSEA. CDR3 nucleotides: TGCAGCGTTGAATTTCTGACAGGGGACGGCTCTGGGGCCAACGTCCTGACTTTC. It codes for CSVEFLTGDGSGANVLTF.

This chain joins TRBV27 and TRBJ1-1; perhaps TRBD1 as D (5 bases). V was pared by 2 bases and J by 2 bases, with 6 bases between. The CDR3 is 13 residues long. Germline CDR1 reads MNHEY; CDR2 reads SMNVEV (reference sequence). The CDR3 loop is CASSLQGNTEAFF. The DNA of the CDR3 is TGTGCCAGCAGTTTACAGGGAAACACTGAAGCTTTCTTT.

The V and J genes are TRBV2 and TRBJ2-2, with 7 bases fitting TRBD1. This CDR3 has 15 amino acids. Germline CDR1 reads SNHLY; CDR2 reads FYNNEI. With 4 bases clipped from V and 2 bases from J, the junction kept 4 bases outside the gene matches. The CDR3 nucleotides read TGTGCCAGCAGTGGTCGACAGGGCAACACCGGGGAGCTGTTTTTT. Translated, it gives CASSGRQGNTGELFF.

The J gene is TRBJ2-4, the V gene TRBV15; 10 positions match TRBD2. This CDR3 is built from 16 residues. Germline lookup yields CDR1 LNHNV and CDR2 YYDKDF (reference sequence). V dropped 4 bases and J dropped 9; count of bases not matched to a gene: 12. Written as DNA, the CDR3 is TGTGCCACCAGCAACGGGAGGCTAGCGGGAGAAGGCATTCAGTACTTC. Translation gives CATSNGRLAGEGIQYF.

The chain has TRBV5-4 and TRBJ2-1; perhaps TRBD2 as D (6 bases). Germline loops: CDR1 SGHNT, CDR2 YYREEE (reference sequence). CDR3 length: 14 amino acids. Trimming stripped 4 bases from V and 6 bases from J, with 14 bases between. CDR3: CASSPSGLVNEQFF. Written as DNA, the CDR3 is TGTGCCAGCAGCCCGAGCGGGTTGGTCAATGAGCAGTTCTTC.

The chain couples TRBV7-8 to TRBJ2-7; the D gene is possibly TRBD1 (6 bases). V lost 2 bases and J lost 3, with 11 bases in between. The CDR3 consists of 14 residues. Germline V gene lookup returns CDR1 SGHVS and CDR2 FQNEAQ. The DNA of the CDR3 is TGTGCCAGCAGCTTACGAAGGGGGAACTACGAGCAGTACTTC. Its protein product is CASSLRRGNYEQYF.

The chain has TRBV6-4 and TRBJ2-1; a weak D match, TRBD1 (6 bases). Germline V gene sequence: CDR1 MRHNA, CDR2 SNTAGT. The germline V and J ends were trimmed by 4 bases and 8 bases, with 12 bases remaining between them. The CDR3 runs to 13 residues. In nucleotides, the CDR3 is TGTGCCAGCAGTGTATCAGGGGAGCATGAGCAGTTCTTC. As protein: CASSVSGEHEQFF.